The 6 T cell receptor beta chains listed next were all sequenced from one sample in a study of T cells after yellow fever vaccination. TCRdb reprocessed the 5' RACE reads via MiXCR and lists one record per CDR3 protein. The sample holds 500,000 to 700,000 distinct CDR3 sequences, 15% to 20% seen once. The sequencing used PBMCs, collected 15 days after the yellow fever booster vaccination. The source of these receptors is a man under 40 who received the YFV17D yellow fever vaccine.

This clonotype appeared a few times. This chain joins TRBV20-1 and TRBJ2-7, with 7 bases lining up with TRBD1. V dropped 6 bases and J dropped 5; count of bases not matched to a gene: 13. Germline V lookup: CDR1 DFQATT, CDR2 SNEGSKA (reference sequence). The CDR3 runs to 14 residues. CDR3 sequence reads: CSAPPETGPHEQYF. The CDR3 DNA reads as TGCAGTGCCCCGCCCGAGACAGGGCCCCACGAGCAGTACTTC.

CDR3 sequence: CASRVGLRSEQYF. The CDR3 region has the DNA TGTGCCAGCAGAGTGGGATTACGGTCCGAGCAGTACTTC. The chain combines TRBV27 with TRBJ2-7; D call uncertain. This CDR3 is 13 amino acids long. Germline values: CDR1 MNHEY, CDR2 SMNVEV (reference sequence). Trimming pared 6 bases from V and 6 bases from J, leaving 15 bases between.

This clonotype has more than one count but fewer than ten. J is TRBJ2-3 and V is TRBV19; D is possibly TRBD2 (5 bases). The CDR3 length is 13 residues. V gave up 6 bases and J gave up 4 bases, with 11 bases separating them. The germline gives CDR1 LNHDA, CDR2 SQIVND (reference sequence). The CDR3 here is CASSSEGPDTQYF. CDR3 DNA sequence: TGTGCCAGTAGCTCAGAGGGCCCAGATACGCAGTATTTT.

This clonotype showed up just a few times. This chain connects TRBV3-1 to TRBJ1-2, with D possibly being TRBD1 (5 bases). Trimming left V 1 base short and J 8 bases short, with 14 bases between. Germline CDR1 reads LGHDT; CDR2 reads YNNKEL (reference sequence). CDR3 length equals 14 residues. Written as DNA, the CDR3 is TGTGCCAGCAGCCAAGCGGGAGGGGTCGGAGGCTACACCTTC. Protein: CASSQAGGVGGYTF. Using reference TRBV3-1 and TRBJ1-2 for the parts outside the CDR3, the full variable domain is DTAVSQTPKYLVTQMGNDKSIKCEQNLGHDTMYWYKQDSKKFLKIMFSYNNKELIINETVPNRFSPKSPDKAHLNLHINSLELGDSAVYFCASSQAGGVGGYTFGSGTRLTVV.

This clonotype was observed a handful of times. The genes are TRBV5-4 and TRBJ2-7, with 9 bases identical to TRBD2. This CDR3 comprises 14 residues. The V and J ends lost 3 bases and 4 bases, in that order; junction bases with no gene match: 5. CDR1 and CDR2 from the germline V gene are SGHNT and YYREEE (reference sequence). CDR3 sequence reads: CASSYAGGFYEQYF. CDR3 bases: TGTGCCAGCAGCTACGCGGGAGGGTTTTACGAGCAGTACTTC.

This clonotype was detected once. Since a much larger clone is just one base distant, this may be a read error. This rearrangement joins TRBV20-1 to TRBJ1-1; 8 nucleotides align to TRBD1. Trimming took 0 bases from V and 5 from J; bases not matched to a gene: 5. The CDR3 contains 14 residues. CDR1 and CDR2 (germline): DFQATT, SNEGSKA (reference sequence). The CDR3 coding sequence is TGCAGTGCTAGAGACAGGGGGCAGAGGACTGAAGCTTTCTTT. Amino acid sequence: CSARDRGQRTEAFF.